Listed here are 9 T cell receptor beta chains from one sample, sequenced in a study of T cell responses to AZD1222 COVID-19 vaccine. Sequenced by immunoSEQ multiplex PCR; TCRdb stores in-frame clones only, minus some. The repertoire includes 140,000 or so clones, roughly 90% of them detected once, and 1.5% to 2.5% sits in the top ten. The specimen was peripheral blood, collected 28 days after the second AZD1222 dose. The receptors come from an adult who received the AZD1222 COVID-19 vaccine.

CDR3 loop: CASSTQGLGQPQHF. In nucleotides, the CDR3 is TGTGCCAGCAGTACACAGGGCCTAGGCCAGCCCCAGCATTTT. The chain recombines TRBV6-5 with TRBJ1-5; maybe TRBD1 (6 bases). Germline V gives CDR1 MNHEY, CDR2 SVGAGI. This CDR3 has 14 residues. The V gene lost 5 bases and the J gene lost 7 bases, with 15 bases spanning the gap.

V is TRBV5-1 and J is TRBJ1-1; D is ambiguous. Deletions cut 6 bases from V and 5 bases from J, with 17 bases between. This CDR3 contains 14 residues. CDR1 is SGHRS, CDR2 YFSETQ, per germline. CDR3 loop: CASKDTGIGTEAFF. The DNA of the CDR3 is TGCGCCAGCAAAGACACCGGAATTGGTACTGAAGCTTTCTTT.

This clone was observed once. V usage is TRBV6-5 and J usage is TRBJ2-6; 12 bases line up with TRBD1. CDR1 and CDR2 from the germline V gene are MNHEY and SVGAGI. V was clipped by 8 bases and J by 4 bases; unmatched bases: 3. This CDR3 region has 15 residues. CDR3 region: CASRDRGRGANVLTF. In DNA, the CDR3 is TGTGCCAGCCGGGACAGGGGGCGAGGGGCCAACGTCCTGACTTTC.

This CDR3 reads CAISESSAGAPPYEQYF. As DNA, the CDR3 is TGTGCCATCAGTGAGTCCTCCGCGGGAGCTCCCCCCTACGAGCAGTACTTC. The chain has TRBV10-3 and TRBJ2-7; 7 positions agree with TRBD2. This CDR3 region has 17 residues. CDR1 is ENHRY and CDR2 is SYGVKD in the germline V gene. V trimming: 0 bases; J trimming: 2 bases; junction bases outside the gene matches: 10.

The V gene is TRBV2, the J gene TRBJ1-2; the D gene is possibly TRBD1 (5 bases). The germline gives CDR1 SNHLY, CDR2 FYNNEI. This CDR3 is built from 13 residues. Trimming took off 9 bases at V and 5 bases at J, with 16 bases between the two ends. The DNA for the CDR3 is TGTGCCAGACGAGAGACAGCTTCATATGGCTACACCTTC. Amino acid sequence: CARRETASYGYTF.

This chain connects TRBV6-5 to TRBJ2-5; tentatively, D is TRBD1 (5 bases). This CDR3 has 14 amino acids. The V end lost 3 bases, the J end lost 5 bases, and 13 bases lay between the germline ends. Germline assignment: CDR1 MNHEY and CDR2 SVGAGI. The CDR3 DNA sequence: TGTGCCAGCAGTTATGCGACAGCTCGGGAGACCCAGTACTTC. It translates to CASSYATARETQYF.

This rearrangement joins TRBV3-1 (or the pseudogene TRBV3-2) to TRBJ2-1, with D possibly TRBD1 on 5 matching bases. Germline assignment: CDR1 LGHDT and CDR2 YNNKEL (reference sequence). Between the trimmed V and J ends, which lost 4 bases and 0 bases, there was a span of 13 bases. The CDR3 covers 16 residues. CDR3 sequence: CASSLTRASSYNEQFF. In DNA form, the CDR3 reads TGTGCCAGCAGCCTTACCAGGGCCAGCTCCTACAATGAGCAGTTCTTC.

The rearrangement joins TRBV7-8 to TRBJ2-1; TRBD2 aligns across 8 bases. This CDR3 comprises 17 residues. Germline V CDR1 and CDR2: SGHVS, FQNEAQ. Trimming at V came to 4 bases and at J to 11 bases, leaving 19 bases not matched to a gene. The DNA of the CDR3 is TGTGCCAGCAGCTCGCGGCCCTCCGACGGGGGGGCCAAGCAGCAGTTCTTC. Translation gives CASSSRPSDGGAKQQFF.

The chain is built from TRBV27 and TRBJ1-1, with 8 bases that match TRBD1. In germline, CDR1 is MNHEY, CDR2 SMNVEV (reference sequence). This CDR3 is built from 15 residues. J was trimmed by 7 bases and V by 4 bases; bases with no gene match: 11. In DNA, the CDR3 is TGTGCCAGCAGTTCCCAACCCGGGACAGGTAATGAAGCTTTCTTT. This gives the protein CASSSQPGTGNEAFF.